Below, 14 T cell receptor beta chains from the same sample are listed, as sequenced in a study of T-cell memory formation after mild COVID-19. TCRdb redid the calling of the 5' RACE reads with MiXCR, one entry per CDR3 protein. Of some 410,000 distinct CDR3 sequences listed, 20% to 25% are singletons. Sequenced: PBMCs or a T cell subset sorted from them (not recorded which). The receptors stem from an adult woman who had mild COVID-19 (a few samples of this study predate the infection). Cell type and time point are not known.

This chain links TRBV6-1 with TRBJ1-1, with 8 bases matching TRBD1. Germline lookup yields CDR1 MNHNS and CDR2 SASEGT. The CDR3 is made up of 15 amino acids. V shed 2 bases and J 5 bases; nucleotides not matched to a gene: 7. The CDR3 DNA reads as TGTGCCAGCAGTGAATTAGGACAGGGAAAGACTGAAGCTTTCTTT. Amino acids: CASSELGQGKTEAFF.

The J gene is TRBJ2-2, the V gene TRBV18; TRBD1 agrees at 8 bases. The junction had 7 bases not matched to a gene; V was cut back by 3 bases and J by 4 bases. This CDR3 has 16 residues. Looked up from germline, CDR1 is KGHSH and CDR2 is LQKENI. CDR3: CASSPTQGAATGELFF. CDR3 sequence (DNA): TGTGCCAGCTCACCGACCCAGGGGGCGGCCACCGGGGAGCTGTTTTTT.

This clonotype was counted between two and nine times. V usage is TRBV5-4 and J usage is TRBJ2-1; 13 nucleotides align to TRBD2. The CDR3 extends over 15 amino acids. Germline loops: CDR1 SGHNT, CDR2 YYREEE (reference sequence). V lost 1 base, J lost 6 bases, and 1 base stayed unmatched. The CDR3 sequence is CASSLTSGGANEQFF. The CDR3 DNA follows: TGTGCCAGCAGCTTGACTAGCGGGGGGGCCAATGAGCAGTTCTTC. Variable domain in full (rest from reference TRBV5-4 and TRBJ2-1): ETGVTQSPTHLIKTRGQQVTLRCSSQSGHNTVSWYQQALGQGPQFIFQYYREEENGRGNFPPRFSGLQFPNYSSELNVNALELDDSALYLCASSLTSGGANEQFFGPGTRLTVL.

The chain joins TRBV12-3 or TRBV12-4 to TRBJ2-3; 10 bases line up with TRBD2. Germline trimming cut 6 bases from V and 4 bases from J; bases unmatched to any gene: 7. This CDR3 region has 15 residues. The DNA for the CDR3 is TGTGCCAGCAGCAGCCCTAGCGGGGGCCCAGATACGCAGTATTTT. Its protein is CASSSPSGGPDTQYF.

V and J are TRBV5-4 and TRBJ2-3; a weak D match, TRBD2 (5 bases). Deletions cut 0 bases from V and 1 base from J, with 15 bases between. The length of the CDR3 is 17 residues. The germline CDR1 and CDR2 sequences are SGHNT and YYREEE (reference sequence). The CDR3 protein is CASSLGMSAGGTDTQYF. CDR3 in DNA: TGTGCCAGCAGCTTGGGCATGTCTGCGGGCGGCACAGATACGCAGTATTTT.

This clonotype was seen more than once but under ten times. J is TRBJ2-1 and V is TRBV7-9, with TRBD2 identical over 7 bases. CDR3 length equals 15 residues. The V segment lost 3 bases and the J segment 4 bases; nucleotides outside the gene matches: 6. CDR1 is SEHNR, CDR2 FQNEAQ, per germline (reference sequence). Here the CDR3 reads CASSLGGTKYNEQFF. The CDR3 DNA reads TGTGCCAGCAGCTTGGGGGGGACCAAGTACAATGAGCAGTTCTTC.

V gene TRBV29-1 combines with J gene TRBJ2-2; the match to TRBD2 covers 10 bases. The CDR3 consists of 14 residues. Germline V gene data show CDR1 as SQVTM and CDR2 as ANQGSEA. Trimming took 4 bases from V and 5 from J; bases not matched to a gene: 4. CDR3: CSVALAGVTGELFF. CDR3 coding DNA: TGCAGCGTTGCTCTAGCGGGAGTAACCGGGGAGCTGTTTTTT.

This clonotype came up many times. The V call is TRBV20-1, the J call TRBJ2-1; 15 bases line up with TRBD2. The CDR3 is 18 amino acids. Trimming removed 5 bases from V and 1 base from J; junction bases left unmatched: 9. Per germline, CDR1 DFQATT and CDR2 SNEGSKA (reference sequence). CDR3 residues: CSAHTGTSGRMSYNEQFF. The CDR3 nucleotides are TGCAGTGCTCACACCGGGACTAGCGGGAGGATGTCCTACAATGAGCAGTTCTTC.

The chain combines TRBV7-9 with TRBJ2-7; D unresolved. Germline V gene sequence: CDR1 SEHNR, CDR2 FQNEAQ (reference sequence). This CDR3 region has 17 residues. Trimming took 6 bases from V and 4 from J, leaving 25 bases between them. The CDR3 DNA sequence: TGTGCCAGCAGTCCTAAATTGGGCCTCGGAAGAGGATACGAGCAGTACTTC. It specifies CASSPKLGLGRGYEQYF.

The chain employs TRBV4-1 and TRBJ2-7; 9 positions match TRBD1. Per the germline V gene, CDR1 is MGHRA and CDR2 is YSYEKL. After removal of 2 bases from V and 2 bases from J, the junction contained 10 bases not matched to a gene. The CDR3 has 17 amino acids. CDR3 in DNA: TGCGCCAGCAGCCAACAAACAGGGGGCCGGGATGCCTACGAGCAGTACTTC. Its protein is CASSQQTGGRDAYEQYF.

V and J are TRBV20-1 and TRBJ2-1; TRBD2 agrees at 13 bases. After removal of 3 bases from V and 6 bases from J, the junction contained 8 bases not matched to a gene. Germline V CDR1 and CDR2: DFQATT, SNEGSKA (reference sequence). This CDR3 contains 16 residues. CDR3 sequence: CSARGLAGHPLNEQFF. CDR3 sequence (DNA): TGCAGTGCTAGGGGACTAGCGGGGCACCCCCTCAATGAGCAGTTCTTC.

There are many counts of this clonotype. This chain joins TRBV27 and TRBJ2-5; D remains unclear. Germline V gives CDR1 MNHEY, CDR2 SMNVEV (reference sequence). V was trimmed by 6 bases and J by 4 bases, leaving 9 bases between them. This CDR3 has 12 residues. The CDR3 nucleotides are TGTGCCAGCAGCCTCCTTGGAGAGACCCAGTACTTC. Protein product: CASSLLGETQYF.

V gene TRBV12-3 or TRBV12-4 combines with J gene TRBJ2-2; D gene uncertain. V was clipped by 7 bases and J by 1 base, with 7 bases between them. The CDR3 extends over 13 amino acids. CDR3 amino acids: CASKAGNTGELFF. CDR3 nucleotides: TGTGCCAGCAAGGCAGGGAACACCGGGGAGCTGTTTTTT.

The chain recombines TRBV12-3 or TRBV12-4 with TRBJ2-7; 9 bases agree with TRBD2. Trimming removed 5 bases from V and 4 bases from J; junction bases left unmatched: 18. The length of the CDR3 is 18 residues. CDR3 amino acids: CASSPGLSGRVGDYEQYF. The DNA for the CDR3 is TGTGCCAGCAGTCCGGGACTTAGCGGGAGAGTCGGAGATTACGAGCAGTACTTC.